One and the same sample provided the 17 T cell receptor beta chains below, sequenced in a study of blood T cell repertoires in COVID-19 (dated by TCRdb to the early 2020s). Library construction relied on the immunoSEQ multiplex PCR assay. TCRdb carries this immuneACCESS record with in-frame sequences only. Its versions omit some clonotypes, under half of them owing to an unresolved V gene in the studies checked, with the rest unexplained. The sample table lists under 20,000 clones, around nine tenths of them with a count of one. The ten largest clones add up to less than 25% of the sample. The specimen sequenced was peripheral blood. The receptors here all came from a man aged 60 to 69 with acute or convalescent COVID-19.

The chain has TRBV5-5 and TRBJ1-2; TRBD1 aligns across 11 bases. Trimming at V came to 4 bases and at J to 7 bases, leaving 6 bases not matched to a gene. Germline V gives CDR1 SGHKS, CDR2 YYEKEE (reference sequence). The CDR3 is 14 amino acids. The CDR3 DNA follows: TGTGCCAGCAGCACTAGGACAGGGGGCTTTGGCTACACCTTC. It codes for CASSTRTGGFGYTF.

CDR3 residues: CASSSPIGGGPAGELFF. In DNA, the CDR3 is TGTGCCAGCAGCTCCCCCATCGGGGGGGGACCAGCCGGGGAGCTGTTTTTT. The chain combines TRBV7-8 with TRBJ2-2, with 8 bases lining up with TRBD2. The trim removed 4 bases at V and 6 bases at J, leaving 13 bases unmatched. This CDR3 comprises 17 residues. Germline V lookup: CDR1 SGHVS, CDR2 FQNEAQ.

The chain combines TRBV18 with TRBJ1-6, with 9 nucleotides matching TRBD1. V shed 2 bases and J 16 bases; nucleotides not matched to a gene: 12. Per germline, CDR1 KGHSH and CDR2 LQKENI. The CDR3 is made up of 15 amino acids. The CDR3 DNA is TGTGCCAGCTCACCAGGCCGGGACAGGGTAATAGCTCTCCACTTT. Protein product: CASSPGRDRVIALHF.

This chain joins TRBV28 and TRBJ2-7; 12 bases align to TRBD2. Germline CDR1 and CDR2: MDHEN and SYDVKM. Trimming at V came to 5 bases and at J to 4 bases, leaving 9 bases not matched to a gene. The CDR3 is 16 amino acids. Here the CDR3 reads CASSGRLAGEGYEQYF. The CDR3 nucleotides are TGTGCCAGCAGTGGCCGACTAGCGGGAGAGGGTTACGAGCAGTACTTC.

The chain recombines TRBV28 with TRBJ2-1; 13 positions match TRBD2. This CDR3 comprises 16 residues. The germline gives CDR1 MDHEN, CDR2 SYDVKM. With V trimmed by 5 bases and J by 10 bases, 11 bases remained unmatched. The CDR3 DNA is TGTGCCAGCAGTCCTGGGGGACTAGCGGGACCCCCCGAGCAGTTCTTC. This sequence encodes CASSPGGLAGPPEQFF.

The chain carries TRBV11-2 and TRBJ2-5; a weak D match, TRBD1 (6 bases). CDR3 size: 15 residues. Looked up from germline, CDR1 is SGHAT and CDR2 is FQNNGV. V was shortened by 5 bases and J by 5 bases, with 18 bases between the two germline ends. The CDR3 protein is CASSQGFRSRETQYF. In DNA form, the CDR3 reads TGTGCCAGCAGCCAGGGGTTTCGAAGCCGGGAGACCCAGTACTTC.

CDR3 sequence (DNA): TGTGCCAGCAGCTCACAGGGGTTGGGATACGAGCAGTACTTC. This gives the protein CASSSQGLGYEQYF. The chain uses TRBV5-6 and TRBJ2-7; 7 positions agree with TRBD1. CDR1 is SGHDT, CDR2 YYEEEE, per germline. The CDR3 has 14 amino acids. V trimming: 3 bases; J trimming: 4 bases; junction bases outside the gene matches: 7.

The V and J genes are TRBV5-1 and TRBJ2-3; 11 positions match TRBD2. This CDR3 is 18 amino acids long. The V gene's germline CDR1 is SGHRS and CDR2 YFSETQ. Trimming at V came to 4 bases and at J to 3 bases, leaving 13 bases not matched to a gene. The CDR3 DNA is TGCGCCAGCAGCCCAGGTAGACTAGCGGGATTTGGAACAGATACGCAGTATTTT. Its protein product is CASSPGRLAGFGTDTQYF.

The V gene is TRBV9, the J gene TRBJ2-2; 7 positions match TRBD2. With V trimmed by 0 bases and J by 6 bases, 2 bases remained unmatched. The CDR3 extends over 14 amino acids. Germline V gene data show CDR1 as SGDLS and CDR2 as YYNGEE. The CDR3 nucleotides are TGTGCCAGCAGCGTAGAGACTAGCTCCGGGGAGCTGTTTTTT. This sequence encodes CASSVETSSGELFF.

The chain combines TRBV5-1 with TRBJ2-5; D possibly corresponds to TRBD2 (5 bases). Germline V gives CDR1 SGHRS, CDR2 YFSETQ. The CDR3 sequence is 14 residues long. Trimming took 1 base from V and 4 from J, leaving 11 bases between them. CDR3 sequence (DNA): TGCGCCAGCAGCTTGTGGCTCGAGGGAGAGACCCAGTACTTC. The encoded protein is CASSLWLEGETQYF. Based on the CDR3 plus reference TRBV5-1 and TRBJ2-5, the full variable domain is KAGVTQTPRYLIKTRGQQVTLSCSPISGHRSVSWYQQTPGQGLQFLFEYFSETQRNKGNFPGRFSGRQFSNSRSEMNVSTLELGDSALYLCASSLWLEGETQYFGPGTRLLVL.

This chain links TRBV5-1 with TRBJ2-1; 12 bases map to TRBD2. Looked up from germline, CDR1 is SGHRS and CDR2 is YFSETQ. V was pared by 3 bases and J by 0 bases, with 7 bases of the junction left unmatched. This CDR3 has 18 amino acids. The CDR3 protein is CASSYGLAGTSSYNEQFF. The CDR3 DNA sequence: TGCGCCAGCAGCTACGGACTAGCGGGAACAAGCTCCTACAATGAGCAGTTCTTC.

The V and J genes are TRBV6-1 and TRBJ2-1, with D uncertain. V was cut by 1 base and J by 4 bases, with 5 bases left in between. The germline gives CDR1 MNHNS, CDR2 SASEGT. The CDR3 is 13 amino acids. The CDR3 sequence: CASSEGRYNEQFF. The DNA for the CDR3 is TGTGCCAGCAGTGAAGGTCGGTACAATGAGCAGTTCTTC.

The CDR3 DNA reads TGTGCCAGCAGTTACGGGACAGGAGACACAGATACGCAGTATTTT. As protein: CASSYGTGDTDTQYF. The V call is TRBV6-5, the J call TRBJ2-3, with 8 bases lining up with TRBD1. V lost 2 bases to trimming and J lost 2 bases; unmatched junction nucleotides: 3. Germline loops: CDR1 MNHEY, CDR2 SVGAGI. This CDR3 comprises 15 residues.

This clone was recorded once. The conserved final phenylalanine or tryptophan is absent from the CDR3, which likely points to a read error. Because the CDR3's place on the DNA is in doubt, the DNA is left out and the CDR3 is given as listed by TCRdb. The genes are TRBV28 and TRBJ1-1; the table gives TRBD1 as D, unverified against the DNA. CDR1 is MDHEN and CDR2 is SYDVKM in the germline V gene. The CDR3 sequence runs 11 residues, both termini included. The CDR3 sequence is CASSSTTALSV.

A single count supports this clone. The chain joins TRBV27 to TRBJ2-1, with a tentative D call TRBD2 (5 bases). Germline CDR1 and CDR2: MNHEY and SMNVEV (reference sequence). The CDR3 is 15 residues long. The V end lost 5 bases, the J end lost 6 bases, and 17 bases lay between the germline ends. CDR3 DNA: TGTGCCAGCAGTCAGGACTGGCCGGTGGTCAATGAGCAGTTCTTC. This encodes CASSQDWPVVNEQFF.

V usage is TRBV21-1 and J usage is TRBJ2-7; the table's D call TRBD1 went unverified against the DNA. TRBV21-1 is listed as a pseudogene. The CDR3 has 14 residues. The CDR3 nucleotides are TGTGCCACCCAAATGGGGACAGAGACCTACGAGCAGTACTTC. Its protein product is CATQMGTETYEQYF.

The V and J genes are TRBV19 and TRBJ1-6, with 12 positions matching TRBD1. V trimming: 3 bases; J trimming: 8 bases; junction bases outside the gene matches: 14. This CDR3 has 19 residues. CDR1 is LNHDA, CDR2 SQIVND, per germline (reference sequence). CDR3: CASSIHGTGGRLVDSPLHF. The CDR3 bases are TGTGCCAGTAGTATTCACGGGACAGGGGGCAGGCTGGTCGATTCACCCCTCCACTTT. The variable domain in full, with the rest retrieved from reference TRBV19 and TRBJ1-6, is DGGITQSPKYLFRKEGQNVTLSCEQNLNHDAMYWYRQDPGQGLRLIYYSQIVNDFQKGDIAEGYSVSREKKESFPLTVTSAQKNPTAFYLCASSIHGTGGRLVDSPLHFGNGTRLTVT.